This TCR beta chain originates from a study of T cell responses to AZD1222 COVID-19 vaccine. The CDR3 runs 13 residues. With 2 bases removed from V and 5 bases from J, the gap between germline ends came to 9 bases. Germline loops: CDR1 SGHTA, CDR2 FQGTGA. The data were produced by immunoSEQ multiplex PCR, yet TCRdb's version contains in-frame clones alone and is incomplete. The sample consists of some 90,000 clones, around nine tenths of them appearing once. The origin of this receptor is an adult in good health. The sequencing here drew on peripheral blood, taken on day 0 of AZD1222 vaccination. The chain employs TRBV7-3 and TRBJ2-5, with unresolved D. In DNA, the CDR3 is TGTGCCAGCAGCTTATTTGTGTCGGAGACCCAGTACTTC. It specifies CASSLFVSETQYF.